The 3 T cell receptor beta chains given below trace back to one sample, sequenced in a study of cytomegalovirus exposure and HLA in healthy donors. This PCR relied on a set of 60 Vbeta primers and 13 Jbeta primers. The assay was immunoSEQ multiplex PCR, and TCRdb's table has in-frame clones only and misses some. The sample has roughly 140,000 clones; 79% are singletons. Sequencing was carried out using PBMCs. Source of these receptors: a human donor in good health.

CDR3 protein: CASSLARVSDTQYF. DNA of the CDR3: TGTGCCAGCAGCTTAGCACGGGTTTCAGATACGCAGTATTTT. The V call is TRBV7-8, the J call TRBJ2-3, with unresolved D. The CDR3 contains 14 residues. Looked up from germline, CDR1 is SGHVS and CDR2 is FQNEAQ. V lost 0 bases and J 4 bases, leaving 8 bases between the germline ends.

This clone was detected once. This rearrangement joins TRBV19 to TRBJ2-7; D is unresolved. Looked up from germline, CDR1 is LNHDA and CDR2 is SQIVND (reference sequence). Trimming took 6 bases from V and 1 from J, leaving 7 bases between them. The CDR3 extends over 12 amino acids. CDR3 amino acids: CASSLGSYEQYF. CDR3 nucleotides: TGTGCCAGTAGCCTCGGGTCCTACGAGCAGTACTTC.

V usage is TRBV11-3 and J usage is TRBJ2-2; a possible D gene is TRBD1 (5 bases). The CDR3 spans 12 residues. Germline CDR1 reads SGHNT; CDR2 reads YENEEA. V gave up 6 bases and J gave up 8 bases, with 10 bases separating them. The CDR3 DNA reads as TGTGCCAGCAGAGGGGATAGTGGGGAGCTGTTTTTT. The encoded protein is CASRGDSGELFF.